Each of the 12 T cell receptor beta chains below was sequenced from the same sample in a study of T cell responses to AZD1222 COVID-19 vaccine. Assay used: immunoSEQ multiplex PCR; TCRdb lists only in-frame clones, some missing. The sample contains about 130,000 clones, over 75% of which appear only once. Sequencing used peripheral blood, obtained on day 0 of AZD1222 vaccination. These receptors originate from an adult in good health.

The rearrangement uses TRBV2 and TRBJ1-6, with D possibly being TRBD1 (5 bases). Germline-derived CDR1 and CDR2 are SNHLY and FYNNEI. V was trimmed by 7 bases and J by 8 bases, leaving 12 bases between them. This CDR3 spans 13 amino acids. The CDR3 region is CASIGQGHSPLHF. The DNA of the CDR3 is TGTGCCAGCATAGGCCAGGGACATTCACCCCTCCACTTT.

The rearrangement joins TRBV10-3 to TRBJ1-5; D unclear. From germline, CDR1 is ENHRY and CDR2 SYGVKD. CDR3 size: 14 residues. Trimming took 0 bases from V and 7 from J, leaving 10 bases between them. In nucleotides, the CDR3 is TGTGCCATCAGTGAGTCGCAAGGCAGCCAGCCCCAGCATTTT. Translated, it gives CAISESQGSQPQHF.

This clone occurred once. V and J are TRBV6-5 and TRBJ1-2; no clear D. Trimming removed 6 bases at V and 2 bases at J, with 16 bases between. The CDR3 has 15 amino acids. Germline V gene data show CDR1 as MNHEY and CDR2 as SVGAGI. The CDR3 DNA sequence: TGTGCCAGCAGCCCGGTGGGCAGAGGGAACTATGGCTACACCTTC. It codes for CASSPVGRGNYGYTF.

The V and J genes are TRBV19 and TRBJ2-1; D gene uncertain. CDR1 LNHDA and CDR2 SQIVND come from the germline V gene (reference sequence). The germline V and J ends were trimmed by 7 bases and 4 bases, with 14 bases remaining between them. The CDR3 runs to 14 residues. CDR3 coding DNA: TGTGCCAGTAATCCGGGCCCTGGGTACAATGAGCAGTTCTTC. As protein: CASNPGPGYNEQFF.

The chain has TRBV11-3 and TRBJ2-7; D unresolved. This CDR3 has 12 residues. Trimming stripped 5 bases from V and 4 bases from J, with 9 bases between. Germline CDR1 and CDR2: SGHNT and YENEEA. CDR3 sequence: CASSRDGYEQYF. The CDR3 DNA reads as TGTGCCAGCAGCCGAGATGGTTACGAGCAGTACTTC. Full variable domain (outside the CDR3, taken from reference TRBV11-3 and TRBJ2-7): EAGVVQSPRYKIIEKKQPVAFWCNPISGHNTLYWYLQNLGQGPELLIRYENEEAVDDSQLPKDRFSAERLKGVDSTLKIQPAELGDSAVYLCASSRDGYEQYFGPGTRLTVT.

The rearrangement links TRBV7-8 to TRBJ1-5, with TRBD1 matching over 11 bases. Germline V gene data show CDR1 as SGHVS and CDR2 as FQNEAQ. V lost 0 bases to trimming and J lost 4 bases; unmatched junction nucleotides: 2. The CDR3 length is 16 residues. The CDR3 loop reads CASSLAGTGGNQPQHF. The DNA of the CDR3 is TGTGCCAGCAGCTTAGCGGGGACAGGGGGGAATCAGCCCCAGCATTTT.

The CDR3 DNA reads as TGTGCCAGCAGCTTAAACCCCGGGACAGGGGCTAGGAATGAGCAGTTCTTC. Translation: CASSLNPGTGARNEQFF. This chain joins TRBV7-3 and TRBJ2-1; TRBD1 agrees at 10 bases. V gave up 1 base and J gave up 7 bases; unmatched junction bases: 10. The CDR3 runs to 17 residues. Germline CDR1 and CDR2: SGHTA and FQGTGA.

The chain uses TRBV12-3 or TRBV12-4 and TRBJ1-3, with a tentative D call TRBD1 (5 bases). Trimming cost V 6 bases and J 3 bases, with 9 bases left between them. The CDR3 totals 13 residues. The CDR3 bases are TGTGCCAGCAGCCGGGACGGTGGAAACACCATATATTTT. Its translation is CASSRDGGNTIYF.

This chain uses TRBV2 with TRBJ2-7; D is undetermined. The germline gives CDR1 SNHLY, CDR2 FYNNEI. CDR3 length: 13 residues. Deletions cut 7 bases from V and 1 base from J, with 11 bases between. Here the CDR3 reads CASTAASSYEQYF. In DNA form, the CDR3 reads TGTGCCAGCACGGCAGCGAGTTCCTACGAGCAGTACTTC.

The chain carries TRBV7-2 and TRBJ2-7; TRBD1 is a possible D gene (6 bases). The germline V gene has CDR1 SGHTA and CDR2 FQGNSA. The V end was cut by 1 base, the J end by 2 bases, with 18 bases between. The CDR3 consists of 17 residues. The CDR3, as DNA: TGTGCCAGCAGCTTAGGGACCCACAGGGCTCCCCCCTACGAGCAGTACTTC. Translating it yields CASSLGTHRAPPYEQYF.

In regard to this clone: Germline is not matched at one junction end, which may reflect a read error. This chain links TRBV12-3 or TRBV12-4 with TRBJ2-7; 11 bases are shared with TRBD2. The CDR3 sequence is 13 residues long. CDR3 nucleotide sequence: TGTGCCAGCAGCACCGGGACTAGCGGTTTTAGAGACTTC. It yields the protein CASSTGTSGFRDF.

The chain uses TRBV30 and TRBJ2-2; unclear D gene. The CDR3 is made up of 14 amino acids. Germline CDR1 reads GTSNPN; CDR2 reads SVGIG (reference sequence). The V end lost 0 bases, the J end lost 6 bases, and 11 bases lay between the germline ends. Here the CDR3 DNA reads TGTGCCTGGAGTGTCCTTTTAGGGCCCGGGGAGCTGTTTTTT. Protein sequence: CAWSVLLGPGELFF.